This is a list of T cell receptor beta chains from one sample in a study of molecular identifiers for immune sequencing clone quantification. TCRdb analysed the PCR reads with MiXCR anew, one entry per CDR3 protein. The sample includes approximately 680,000 distinct CDR3 sequences, around 25% of them seen just once. The sample comprised naive CD8+ T cells from blood, with Jurkat cell RNA spiked in. These receptors all come from a human donor in good health. Some libraries in this study had Jurkat cell RNA spiked in. The CDR3 runs from the conserved cysteine through the conserved F or W. Each record gives: V gene, clone size, D gene, J gene, CDR3 DNA, CDR3 protein. A D gene is named only where the DNA matches it firmly. Not every row has a clone size; where given, it reads once, few, many or a size class.

>TRBV5-4|few|NA|TRBJ1-1
TGTGCCAGCAGCTGGGAGGGACTTGAAGCTTTCTTT
CASSWEGLEAFF
>TRBV7-9|NA|NA|TRBJ2-1
TGTGCCAGCAGATCTCCGGGGGAGGGGGCAGGGGGTGAGCAGTTCTTC
CASRSPGEGAGGEQFF
>TRBV5-1|many|NA|TRBJ2-7
TGCGCCAGCAGCTTGCCGGCAGCTCAGGCCGGGGACTACGAGCAGTACTTC
CASSLPAAQAGDYEQYF
>TRBV30|NA|TRBD1|TRBJ2-7
TGTGCCTGGAGTCCCTTAACCGGGGACAGACACTACGAGCAGTACTTC
CAWSPLTGDRHYEQYF
>TRBV12-3/TRBV12-4|few|NA|TRBJ2-7
TGTGCCAGCAGTTTCGGGCGGTTCTACGAGCAGTACTTC
CASSFGRFYEQYF
>TRBV5-1|many|NA|TRBJ2-5
TGCGCCAGCAGCCTAGAGAGGTTTCTCGGGGAGACCCAGTACTTC
CASSLERFLGETQYF
>TRBV25-1|few|NA|TRBJ1-5
TGTGCCAGCAGTGACTCAGGGTCGAGTCGGCCCCAGCATTTT
CASSDSGSSRPQHF
>TRBV27|few|NA|TRBJ2-7
TGTGCCAGCAGTTTATCGGGCAGAGGGTGGTACGAGCAGTACTTC
CASSLSGRGWYEQYF
>TRBV28|few|NA|TRBJ2-1
TGTGCCAGCAGAGCCTTGAGCAGCTCCTACAATGAGCAGTTCTTC
CASRALSSSYNEQFF
>TRBV7-2|many|NA|TRBJ1-1
TGTGCCAGCAGCTTATTTTTGTCAGGATTAAACACTGAAGCTTTCTTT
CASSLFLSGLNTEAFF
>TRBV5-6|many|NA|TRBJ2-7
TGTGCCAGCAGCCTCGAGGCCAATCCCCACTACGAGCAGTACTTC
CASSLEANPHYEQYF
>TRBV27|NA|TRBD1|TRBJ1-1
TGTGCCAGCAGTGACAGGGGACCCGACACTGAAGCTTTCTTT
CASSDRGPDTEAFF
>TRBV2|many|NA|TRBJ1-2
TGTGCCAGCAGTTCCGGGACCCAGGAGGACTATGGCTACACCTTC
CASSSGTQEDYGYTF
>TRBV3-1|few|NA|TRBJ2-5
TGTGCCAGCAGCCAAGAAGGTGTAGCGCCGCTCGAGTACTTC
CASSQEGVAPLEYF
>TRBV27|few|NA|TRBJ1-4
TGTGCCAGCAGTGGGGGAAGGAATGAAAAACTGTTTTTT
CASSGGRNEKLFF
>TRBV27|NA|NA|TRBJ2-7
TGTGCCAGCAGTCCACTACTGAAATCCTACGAGCAGTACTTC
CASSPLLKSYEQYF
>TRBV7-2|many|TRBD2|TRBJ2-3
TGTGCCAGCAGCCCCGGGACTAGCGGGGGAAATACGCAGTATTTT
CASSPGTSGGNTQYF
>TRBV28|many|NA|TRBJ2-5
TGTGCCAGCGGCCAGGACAGAGCACAAGAGACCCAGTACTTC
CASGQDRAQETQYF
>TRBV25-1|NA|NA|TRBJ1-6
TGTGCCAGCAGTGAATGGTCGGGGAATAATTCACCCCTCCACTTT
CASSEWSGNNSPLHF
>TRBV30|NA|NA|TRBJ1-2
TGTGCCTGGAGAGACAGCGAACTTAACTATGGCTACACCTTC
CAWRDSELNYGYTF
>TRBV25-1|many|NA|TRBJ2-3
TGTGCCAGCACTGAGTCTAGCACAGATACGCAGTATTTT
CASTESSTDTQYF
>TRBV9|NA|NA|TRBJ1-2
TGTGCCAGCAGCGCCGGTTATGGCTACACCTTC
CASSAGYGYTF
>TRBV20-1|NA|NA|TRBJ2-1
TGCAGTGCTAGAGATCTGTCCCTAGCCATTAACAATGAGCAGTTCTTC
CSARDLSLAINNEQFF
>TRBV27|few|TRBD1|TRBJ2-6
TGTGCCAGCAGTTTAGTAGGGGGCGGAGTTTTCGGGACCGGGGCCAACGTCCTGACTTTC
CASSLVGGGVFGTGANVLTF
>TRBV28|many|NA|TRBJ1-5
TGTGCCAGCAGTCAACAGTTTAGCAATCAGCCCCAGCATTTT
CASSQQFSNQPQHF
>TRBV5-6|many|NA|TRBJ2-3
TGTGCCAGCAGCTTGGAAGATGCACAGATAACGCAGTATTTT
CASSLEDAQITQYF
>TRBV4-3|NA|TRBD2|TRBJ2-1
TGCGCCAGCAGCCAAGAGACTAGCGGTTACAATGAGCAGTTCTTC
CASSQETSGYNEQFF